This T cell receptor beta chain was identified in a study of T-cell reconstitution after alpha-beta-depleted transplantation in children. This clonotype was detected many times. Germline V gives CDR1 ENHRY, CDR2 SYGVKD. The CDR3 has 14 residues. The J segment lost 4 bases and the V segment lost 10 bases, leaving 7 bases of the junction unmatched. Molecular barcoding with unique molecular identifiers was used for the TCRbeta library. TCRdb itself ran the PCR reads through MiXCR, one entry per CDR3 protein. The sample contains tens of thousands of distinct CDR3 sequences, 6% to 8.5% of which appear only once.

The sequence came from a human donor who donated a stem cell graft to a child with acute lymphoblastic leukemia. The genes are TRBV10-3 and TRBJ2-6; 7 bases align to TRBD1. The source was PBMCs from the stem cell graft donor, collected from the stem cell graft. The CDR3 region is CASEGATGANVLTF. For the CDR3, the DNA is TGTGCCAGCGAGGGGGCTACGGGGGCCAACGTCCTGACTTTC.